This is a list of T cell receptor beta chains from one sample in a study of T cells in localized non-small cell lung cancer. Repertoires were generated with immunoSEQ multiplex PCR, while TCRdb's copy carries only in-frame clones and drops some. The sample shows 2,000 to 2,500 clones, under 25% of them seen only once. Here the sequenced sample was lung tumor tissue, taken before any cancer treatment. These receptors all stem from a woman aged 40-70 years with stage I lung adenocarcinoma. Each CDR3 is given with its conserved first and last residue. The D gene is left open where the match is weak. Expanded clones are given a class, and other clones once, few, many or no size at all.

d_gene,j_gene,abundance,v_gene,CDR3aa,CDR3nt
-,TRBJ1-1,-,TRBV5-1,CASSFDGGNTEAFF,TGCGCCAGCAGCTTCGACGGTGGGAACACTGAAGCTTTCTTT
-,TRBJ2-6,once,TRBV29-1,CSVGTYEGSGANVLTF,TGCAGCGTTGGGACGTATGAAGGGTCAGGGGCCAACGTCCTGACTTTC
-,TRBJ1-1,-,TRBV14,CASSHVGRPEAFF,TGTGCCAGCAGTCACGTAGGTAGACCTGAAGCTTTCTTT
TRBD1,TRBJ1-2,-,TRBV11-3,CASRFRDRGDYGYTF,TGTGCCAGCAGATTCCGGGACAGGGGAGACTATGGCTACACCTTC
TRBD1,TRBJ1-6,once,TRBV5-1,CASSSGQGGNSPLHF,TGCGCCAGCAGCTCGGGACAGGGCGGCAATTCACCCCTCCACTTT
-,TRBJ2-1,-,TRBV6-8,CASSELGNEQFF,TGTGCCAGCAGTGAGCTGGGAAATGAGCAGTTCTTC
-,TRBJ2-1,-,TRBV29-1,CSVARGRGWENEQFF,TGCAGCGTTGCTCGTGGGCGGGGCTGGGAAAATGAGCAGTTCTTC
-,TRBJ1-2,few,TRBV5-1,CASSLAYWGSGYTF,TGCGCCAGCAGCTTGGCCTACTGGGGGTCTGGCTACACCTTC
-,TRBJ1-5,few,TRBV6-8,CAISDQNSNQPQHF,TGTGCCATCAGCGACCAGAATAGCAATCAGCCCCAGCATTTT
-,TRBJ1-1,medium-sized,TRBV11-3,CASSFEGTNTEAFF,TGTGCCAGCAGCTTCGAGGGAACTAACACTGAAGCTTTCTTT
-,TRBJ2-5,-,TRBV5-1,CASSKQVSGETQYF,TGCGCCAGCAGCAAACAGGTTTCGGGGGAGACCCAGTACTTC
TRBD1,TRBJ2-5,-,TRBV5-1,CASSLVRDRFQETQYF,TGCGCCAGCAGCTTGGTCCGGGACAGGTTCCAAGAGACCCAGTACTTC
-,TRBJ1-6,few,TRBV19,CASSIGASNLHF,TGTGCCAGTAGTATTGGGGCCTCTAACCTCCACTTT
-,TRBJ2-7,-,TRBV19,CASSGGLLSGEQYF,TGTGCCAGTAGTGGAGGACTCCTCTCCGGCGAGCAGTACTTC
-,TRBJ2-3,-,TRBV29-1,CSGREANTDTQYF,TGCAGCGGGCGGGAAGCAAACACAGATACGCAGTATTTT
-,TRBJ1-4,few,TRBV6-8,CASSPPGVTNEKLFF,TGTGCCAGCAGTCCCCCTGGGGTAACTAATGAAAAACTGTTTTTT
-,TRBJ2-6,once,TRBV19,CATRGLSGANVLTF,TGTGCCACCAGAGGTTTATCTGGGGCCAACGTCCTGACTTTC
-,TRBJ1-6,-,TRBV15,CATSEGTTSSYNSPLHF,TGTGCCACCAGCGAAGGGACGACGAGCTCCTATAATTCACCCCTCCACTTT
-,TRBJ1-2,few,TRBV6-8,CASSCTGVDYGYTF,TGTGCCAGCTCCTGCACGGGGGTAGACTATGGCTACACCTTC